The text below deals with one T cell receptor (beta chain). Its specific antigen is unknown. Per-base quality was not reported, and no clone a single base away is much larger than it. From the cysteine up to the phenylalanine, the CDR3 has a length of 15 residues. This entry keeps only the CDR3 DNA: 45 bases, framed from base 1. The trim is 1 base for V and 7 bases for J, with a gap of 14 bases between the germline ends. CDR1 and CDR2 are read off the germline V gene as SGHVS and FQNEAQ. Libraries were prepared through the immunoSEQ multiplex PCR assay. Drawn from immuneACCESS, this table holds only the in-frame rearrangements with V and J called that TCRdb kept. Clones are partly lost; checked studies trace under half to an unresolved V gene and leave the rest unexplained. For this sample there are around 92,000 clones; 90% to 95% appear just once. The ten largest clones add up to about 4.5% of the sample.

The data were obtained in a study of T cell changes during pregnancy in multiple sclerosis (dated by TCRdb to between 2018 and 2020). As for the study more broadly: In women with multiple sclerosis, the researchers looked at how the T cell repertoire shifted as pregnancy progressed.

Sequenced material: peripheral blood, taken in the first trimester of pregnancy. The chain is made from TRBV7-8 and TRBJ1-5; the D gene is unclear. This receptor was identified in a female donor with multiple sclerosis, enrolled in a pregnancy study. The CDR3 here reads CASSLVEGGGQPQHF. The nucleotides are TGTGCCAGCAGCTTAGTCGAGGGCGGAGGGCAGCCCCAGCATTTT.